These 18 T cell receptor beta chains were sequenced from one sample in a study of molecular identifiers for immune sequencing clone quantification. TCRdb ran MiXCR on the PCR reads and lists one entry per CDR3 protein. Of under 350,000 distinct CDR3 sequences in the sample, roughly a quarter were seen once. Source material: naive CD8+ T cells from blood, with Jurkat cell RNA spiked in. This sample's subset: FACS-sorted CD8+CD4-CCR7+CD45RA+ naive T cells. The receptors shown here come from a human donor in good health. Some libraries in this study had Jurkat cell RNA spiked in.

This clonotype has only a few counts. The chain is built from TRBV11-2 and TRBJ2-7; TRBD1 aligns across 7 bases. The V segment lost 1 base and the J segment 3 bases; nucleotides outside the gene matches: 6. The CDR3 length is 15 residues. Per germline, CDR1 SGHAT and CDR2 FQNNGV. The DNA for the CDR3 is TGTGCCAGCAGCTTAGGAGGGACAGCTTTCTACGAGCAGTACTTC. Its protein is CASSLGGTAFYEQYF.

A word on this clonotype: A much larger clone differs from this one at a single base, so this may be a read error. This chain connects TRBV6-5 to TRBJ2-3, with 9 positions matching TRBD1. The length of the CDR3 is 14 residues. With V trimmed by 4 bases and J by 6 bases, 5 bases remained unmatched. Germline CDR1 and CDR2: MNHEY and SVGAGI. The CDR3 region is CASSSTQGADTQYF. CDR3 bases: TGTGCCAGCAGTTCAACACAGGGGGCGGATACGCAGTATTTT.

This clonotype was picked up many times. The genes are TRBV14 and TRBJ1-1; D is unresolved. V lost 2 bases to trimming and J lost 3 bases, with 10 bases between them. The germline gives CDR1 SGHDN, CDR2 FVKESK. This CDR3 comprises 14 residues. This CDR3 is CASSQSGLDTEAFF. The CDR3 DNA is TGTGCCAGCAGCCAATCCGGACTTGACACTGAAGCTTTCTTT.

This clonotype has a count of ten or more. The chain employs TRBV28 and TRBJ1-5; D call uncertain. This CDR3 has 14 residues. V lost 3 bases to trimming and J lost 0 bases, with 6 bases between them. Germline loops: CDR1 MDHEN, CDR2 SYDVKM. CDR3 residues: CASSFEYSNQPQHF. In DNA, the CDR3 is TGTGCCAGCAGTTTCGAATATAGCAATCAGCCCCAGCATTTT.

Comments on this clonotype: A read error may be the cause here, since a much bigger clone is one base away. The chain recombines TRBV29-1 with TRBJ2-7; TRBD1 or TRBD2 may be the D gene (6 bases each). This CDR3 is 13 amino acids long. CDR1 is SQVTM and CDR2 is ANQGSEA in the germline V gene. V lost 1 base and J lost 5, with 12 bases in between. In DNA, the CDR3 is TGCAGCGTTGAAGGGGGGGCCGGGGACGAGCAGTACTTC. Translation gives CSVEGGAGDEQYF.

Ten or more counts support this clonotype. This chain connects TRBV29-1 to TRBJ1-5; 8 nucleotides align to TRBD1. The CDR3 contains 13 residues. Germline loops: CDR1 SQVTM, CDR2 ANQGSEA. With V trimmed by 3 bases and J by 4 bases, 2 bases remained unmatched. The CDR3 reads CSVDTGGNQPQHF. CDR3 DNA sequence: TGCAGCGTTGATACAGGGGGGAATCAGCCCCAGCATTTT.

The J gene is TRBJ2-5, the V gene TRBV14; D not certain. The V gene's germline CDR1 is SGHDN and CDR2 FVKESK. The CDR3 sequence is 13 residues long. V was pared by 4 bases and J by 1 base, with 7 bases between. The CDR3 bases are TGTGCCAGCAGCCTCACACCCCAAGAGACCCAGTACTTC. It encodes CASSLTPQETQYF.

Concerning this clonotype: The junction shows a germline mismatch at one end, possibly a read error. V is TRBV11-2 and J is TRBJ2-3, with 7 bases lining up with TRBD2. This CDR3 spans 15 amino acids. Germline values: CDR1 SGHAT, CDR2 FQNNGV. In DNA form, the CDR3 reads TGTGCCAGCAGCCCCCGGACTAGGAGCACAGATACGCGGTATTTT. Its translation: CASSPRTRSTDTRYF.

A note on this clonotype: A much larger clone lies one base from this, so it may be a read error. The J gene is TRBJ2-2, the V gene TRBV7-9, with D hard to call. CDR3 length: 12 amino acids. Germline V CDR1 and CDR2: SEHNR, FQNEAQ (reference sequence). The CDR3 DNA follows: TGTGCCGGCAGCTTCGTCCCCGGGGAGCTGTTTTTT. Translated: CAGSFVPGELFF. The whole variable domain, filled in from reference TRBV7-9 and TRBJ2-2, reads DTGVSQNPRHKITKRGQNVTFRCDPISEHNRLYWYRQTLGQGPEFLTYFQNEAQLEKSRLLSDRFSAERPKGSFSTLEIQRTEQGDSAMYLCAGSFVPGELFFGEGSRLTVL.

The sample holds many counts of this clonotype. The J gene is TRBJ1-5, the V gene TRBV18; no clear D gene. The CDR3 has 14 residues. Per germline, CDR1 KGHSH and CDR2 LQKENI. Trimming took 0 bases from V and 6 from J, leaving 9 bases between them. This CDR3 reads CASSPPGEGQPQHF. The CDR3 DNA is TGTGCCAGCTCACCACCCGGGGAAGGTCAGCCCCAGCATTTT.

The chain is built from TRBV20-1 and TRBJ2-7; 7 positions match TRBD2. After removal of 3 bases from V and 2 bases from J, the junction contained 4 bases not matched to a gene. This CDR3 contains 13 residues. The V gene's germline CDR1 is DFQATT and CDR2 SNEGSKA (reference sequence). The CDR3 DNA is TGCAGTGCTAGGGAGGGAGGGACCTACGAGCAGTACTTC. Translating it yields CSAREGGTYEQYF.

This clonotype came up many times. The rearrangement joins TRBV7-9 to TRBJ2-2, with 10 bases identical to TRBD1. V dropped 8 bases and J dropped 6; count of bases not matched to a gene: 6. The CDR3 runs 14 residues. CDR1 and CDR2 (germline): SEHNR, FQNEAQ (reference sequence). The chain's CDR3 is CASGGTGVPGELFF. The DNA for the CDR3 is TGTGCCAGCGGCGGGACAGGGGTCCCCGGGGAGCTGTTTTTT.

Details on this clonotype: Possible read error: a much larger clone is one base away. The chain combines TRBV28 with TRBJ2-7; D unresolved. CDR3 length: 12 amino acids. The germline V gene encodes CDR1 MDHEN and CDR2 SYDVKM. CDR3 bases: TGTGCCAGCAGTTTTGCCAAGCACGATCAGTACTTC. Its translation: CASSFAKHDQYF.

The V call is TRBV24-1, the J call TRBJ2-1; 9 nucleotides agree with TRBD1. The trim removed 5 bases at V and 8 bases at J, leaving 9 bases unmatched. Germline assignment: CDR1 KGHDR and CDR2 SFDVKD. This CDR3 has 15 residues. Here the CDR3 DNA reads TGTGCCACCAGTGGTGGGACAGGGTCATTCGATGAGCAGTTCTTC. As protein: CATSGGTGSFDEQFF.

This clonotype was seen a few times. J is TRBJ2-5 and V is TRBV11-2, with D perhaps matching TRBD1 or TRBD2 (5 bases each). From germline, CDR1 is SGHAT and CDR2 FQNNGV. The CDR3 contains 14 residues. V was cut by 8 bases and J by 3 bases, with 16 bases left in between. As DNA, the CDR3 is TGTGCCAGCGGAGGTGGGGCTTGGGAAGAGACCCAGTACTTC. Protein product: CASGGGAWEETQYF.

The CDR3 here is CASSSPDTYGYTF. DNA for the CDR3: TGTGCCAGCAGCTCACCCGACACCTATGGCTACACCTTC. V usage is TRBV6-2 or TRBV6-3 and J usage is TRBJ1-2; no firm D call. Trimming took off 6 bases at V and 4 bases at J, with 12 bases between the two ends. The CDR3 spans 13 residues. Germline CDR1 reads MNHEY; CDR2 reads SVGEGT.

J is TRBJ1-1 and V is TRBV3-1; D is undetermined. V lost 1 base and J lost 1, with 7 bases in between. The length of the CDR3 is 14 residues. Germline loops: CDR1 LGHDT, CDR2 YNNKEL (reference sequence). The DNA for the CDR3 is TGTGCCAGCAGCCAAGCACCGGAGAACACTGAAGCTTTCTTT. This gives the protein CASSQAPENTEAFF. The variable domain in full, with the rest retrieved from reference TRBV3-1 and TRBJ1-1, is DTAVSQTPKYLVTQMGNDKSIKCEQNLGHDTMYWYKQDSKKFLKIMFSYNNKELIINETVPNRFSPKSPDKAHLNLHINSLELGDSAVYFCASSQAPENTEAFFGQGTRLTVV.

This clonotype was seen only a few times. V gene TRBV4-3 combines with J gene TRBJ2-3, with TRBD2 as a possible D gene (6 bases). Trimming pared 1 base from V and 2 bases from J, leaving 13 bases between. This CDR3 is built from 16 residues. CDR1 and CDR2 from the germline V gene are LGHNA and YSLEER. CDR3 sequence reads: CASSQGVPGATDTQYF. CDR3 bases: TGCGCCAGCAGCCAAGGCGTGCCGGGAGCCACAGATACGCAGTATTTT.